Below, 13 T cell receptor beta chains from the same sample are listed, as sequenced in a study of blood T cell repertoires in COVID-19. Produced via immunoSEQ multiplex PCR; TCRdb's table is partial and in-frame only. The sample lists 400,000 to 450,000 clones, 80% to 95% occurring once. The material sequenced was PBMCs or T cells enriched from blood (not recorded which). Source of these receptors: a man younger than 35 who had recovered from COVID-19.

The chain has TRBV19 and TRBJ1-1, with D unresolved. This CDR3 spans 15 amino acids. The V gene lost 6 bases and the J gene lost 1 base, with 15 bases spanning the gap. Germline V gene sequence: CDR1 LNHDA, CDR2 SQIVND (reference sequence). The CDR3 DNA reads TGTGCCAGTAGGCCAACGGGAGGCGGGAACACTGAAGCTTTCTTT. Amino acid sequence: CASRPTGGGNTEAFF.

This clone turned up a few times. The chain joins TRBV7-9 to TRBJ1-6, with a possible D match to TRBD1 (6 bases). V gave up 1 base and J gave up 5 bases, with 9 bases separating them. CDR1 and CDR2 from the germline V gene are SEHNR and FQNEAQ (reference sequence). The CDR3 runs 15 residues. The CDR3 here is CASSLDRAHNSPLHF. For the CDR3, the DNA is TGTGCCAGCAGCTTAGACAGGGCCCATAATTCACCCCTCCACTTT. Full variable domain (remainder filled in from reference TRBV7-9 and TRBJ1-6): DTGVSQNPRHKITKRGQNVTFRCDPISEHNRLYWYRQTLGQGPEFLTYFQNEAQLEKSRLLSDRFSAERPKGSFSTLEIQRTEQGDSAMYLCASSLDRAHNSPLHFGNGTRLTVT.

This clone has a handful of counts. The chain uses TRBV3-1 (or the pseudogene TRBV3-2) and TRBJ2-3, with TRBD2 as a possible D gene (5 bases). The CDR3 contains 15 residues. Germline CDR1 is LGHDT and CDR2 is YNNKEL (reference sequence). V dropped 2 bases and J dropped 0 bases, with 9 bases sitting between them. The CDR3 spells CASSQSLASTDTQYF. The CDR3 nucleotides are TGTGCCAGCAGCCAATCGCTAGCTAGCACAGATACGCAGTATTTT.

V is TRBV29-1 and J is TRBJ1-3; possible D gene TRBD1, 6 bases. Germline-derived CDR1 and CDR2 are SQVTM and ANQGSEA. V lost 5 bases, J lost 0 bases, and 17 bases lay in between. CDR3 length: 16 amino acids. CDR3 residues: CSVSGAGVSSGNTIYF. CDR3 bases: TGCAGCGTTTCTGGGGCAGGGGTTTCCTCTGGAAACACCATATATTTT.

The chain carries TRBV10-3 and TRBJ1-1; D gene uncertain. V lost 0 bases and J 5 bases, leaving 16 bases between the germline ends. The germline gives CDR1 ENHRY, CDR2 SYGVKD. The CDR3 consists of 16 residues. CDR3 region: CAISESPLGAKTEAFF. CDR3 coding DNA: TGTGCCATCAGTGAGTCGCCCCTCGGTGCCAAGACTGAAGCTTTCTTT.

The V call is TRBV29-1, the J call TRBJ2-7, with 13 bases fitting TRBD2. Losses at the gene ends were 5 bases for V and 0 bases for J; bases not matched to a gene: 13. Germline V CDR1 and CDR2: SQVTM, ANQGSEA. This CDR3 has 18 amino acids. CDR3 region: CSVPEPGLAGPSSYEQYF. CDR3 in DNA: TGCAGCGTTCCCGAACCGGGACTAGCGGGGCCGAGCTCCTACGAGCAGTACTTC.

This clone has only one observation. The gene calls are TRBV5-1 and TRBJ1-6, with 9 bases identical to TRBD1. Per germline, CDR1 SGHRS and CDR2 YFSETQ. J lost 6 bases, V lost 3 bases, and 4 bases had no gene match. There are 15 residues in the CDR3. The CDR3 sequence: CASSWGQGVNSPLHF. For the CDR3, the DNA is TGCGCCAGCAGCTGGGGACAGGGTGTTAATTCACCCCTCCACTTT.

In its sample, this clone was seen once. The chain couples TRBV7-9 to TRBJ1-2, with TRBD1 matching 8 bases. The CDR3 extends over 15 amino acids. Per the germline V gene, CDR1 is SEHNR and CDR2 is FQNEAQ (reference sequence). V was clipped by 4 bases and J by 0 bases; unmatched bases: 4. CDR3 loop: CASSSGQDPNYGYTF. The CDR3 DNA reads TGTGCCAGCAGCTCGGGACAGGACCCTAACTATGGCTACACCTTC.

V usage is TRBV18 and J usage is TRBJ1-1; possibly TRBD1 for D (5 bases). The CDR3 totals 15 residues. Trimming pared 6 bases from V and 0 bases from J, leaving 14 bases between. In germline, CDR1 is KGHSH, CDR2 LQKENI. CDR3 residues: CASSYRSDMNTEAFF. The CDR3 region has the DNA TGTGCCAGCTCCTACAGGTCTGATATGAACACTGAAGCTTTCTTT.

The V and J genes are TRBV19 and TRBJ2-5; no clear D gene. The CDR3 covers 14 residues. Trimming pared 3 bases from V and 2 bases from J, leaving 10 bases between. Germline V gives CDR1 LNHDA, CDR2 SQIVND (reference sequence). This CDR3 is CASSIVGQQETQYF. The CDR3 nucleotides are TGTGCCAGTAGTATTGTTGGCCAGCAAGAGACCCAGTACTTC. Full variable domain (rest looked up from reference TRBV19 and TRBJ2-5): DGGITQSPKYLFRKEGQNVTLSCEQNLNHDAMYWYRQDPGQGLRLIYYSQIVNDFQKGDIAEGYSVSREKKESFPLTVTSAQKNPTAFYLCASSIVGQQETQYFGPGTRLLVL.

The rearrangement joins TRBV29-1 to TRBJ1-1; TRBD1 is a possible D gene (6 bases). The CDR3 extends over 11 amino acids. V lost 1 base and J 11 bases, leaving 11 bases between the germline ends. Germline CDR1 SQVTM, CDR2 ANQGSEA. CDR3 DNA: TGCAGCGTTGAAGTGACAGGACCTGCTTTCTTT. Residues: CSVEVTGPAFF.

The rearrangement joins TRBV2 to TRBJ2-7, with D possibly TRBD1 on 6 matching bases. Germline V gene data show CDR1 as SNHLY and CDR2 as FYNNEI. The V end lost 2 bases, the J end lost 2 bases, and 19 bases lay between the germline ends. The CDR3 runs to 17 residues. In nucleotides, the CDR3 is TGTGCCAGCAGTGAATGGGGGATACAGGGAAACACCTACGAGCAGTACTTC. Protein product: CASSEWGIQGNTYEQYF.

The chain couples TRBV10-3 to TRBJ2-7, with 7 bases fitting TRBD1. CDR1 ENHRY and CDR2 SYGVKD come from the germline V gene. With V trimmed by 2 bases and J by 7 bases, 8 bases remained unmatched. The CDR3 length is 14 residues. CDR3 bases: TGTGCCATCAGTGAGACAGGGGAGTTGGGTGAGCAGTACTTC. Protein product: CAISETGELGEQYF.